The 17 T cell receptor beta chains in this list originate from one sample, sequenced in a study of blood T cell repertoires in COVID-19 (dated by TCRdb to 2020 to 2022). Receptors were amplified or captured by the immunoSEQ multiplex PCR assay. Entries here come from immuneACCESS through TCRdb and include only in-frame sequences with V and J called. Some clones fail to appear in such tables; in the studies checked, an unresolved V gene covers under half of the shortfall, and the cause of the remainder is unknown. The sample contains 450,000 or so clones, about 90% of them found a single time. The top ten clones comprise about 0.91% of the sample. The specimen was peripheral blood. These receptors all come from a young man with COVID-19, enrolled during active disease.

This clone has a handful of counts. The J gene is TRBJ2-2, the V gene TRBV5-1; 9 bases align to TRBD1. CDR1 and CDR2 (germline): SGHRS, YFSETQ. Trimming took 4 bases from V and 2 from J; bases not matched to a gene: 6. The CDR3 has 16 residues. The CDR3 region is CASSTGTGQNTGELFF. CDR3 sequence (DNA): TGCGCCAGCAGCACCGGGACAGGGCAAAACACCGGGGAGCTGTTTTTT.

This chain connects TRBV6-5 to TRBJ1-2; 10 positions match TRBD1. The CDR3 contains 15 residues. The V gene end was trimmed by 5 bases and the J gene end by 4 bases; junction bases not matched to a gene: 7. The V gene's germline CDR1 is MNHEY and CDR2 SVGAGI. Written as DNA, the CDR3 is TGTGCCAGCAGTCCGCGACAGGGGGCTGGCTATGGCTACACCTTC. It is translated as CASSPRQGAGYGYTF.

CDR3 coding DNA: TGTGCCAGCAGCCTATCTTCGGGGGAGCAGTACTTC. As protein: CASSLSSGEQYF. The chain has TRBV13 and TRBJ2-7, with TRBD2 as a possible D gene (5 bases). Trimming pared 5 bases from V and 7 bases from J, leaving 12 bases between. Germline CDR1 PRHDT, CDR2 FYEKMQ (reference sequence). CDR3 length: 12 residues. Using reference TRBV13 and TRBJ2-7 for the parts outside the CDR3, the full variable domain is AAGVIQSPRHLIKEKRETATLKCYPIPRHDTVYWYQQGPGQDPQFLISFYEKMQSDKGSIPDRFSAQQFSDYHSELNMSSLELGDSALYFCASSLSSGEQYFGPGTRLTVT.

This clone has just one count. The chain employs TRBV5-4 and TRBJ2-7; 7 bases agree with TRBD1. Germline trimming cut 0 bases from V and 3 bases from J; bases unmatched to any gene: 3. Germline-derived CDR1 and CDR2 are SGHNT and YYREEE (reference sequence). The CDR3 has 14 amino acids. CDR3 nucleotide sequence: TGTGCCAGCAGCTTGGGTCAGGGGGTCTACGAGCAGTACTTC. Its protein is CASSLGQGVYEQYF.

The chain's CDR3 is CASSPRADRGDYGYTF. The CDR3 region has the DNA TGTGCCAGCTCACCACGGGCTGACAGGGGTGACTATGGCTACACCTTC. The rearrangement links TRBV18 to TRBJ1-2, with 8 bases matching TRBD1. Trimming cost V 1 base and J 3 bases; bases outside gene matches: 7. The CDR3 runs to 16 residues. The germline V gene has CDR1 KGHSH and CDR2 LQKENI.

The V and J genes are TRBV5-3 and TRBJ1-6; a possible D gene is TRBD1 (6 bases). TRBV5-3 is placed among ORFs of uncertain function. This CDR3 has 16 residues. Trimming removed 2 bases from V and 3 bases from J, with 12 bases in between. The CDR3, as DNA: TGTGCCAGAAGCTTTATAAAGGGACACTATAATTCACCCCTCCACTTT. It translates to CARSFIKGHYNSPLHF.

This rearrangement joins TRBV3-1 (or the pseudogene TRBV3-2) to TRBJ2-5; D is possibly TRBD1 (5 bases). The V gene lost 0 bases and the J gene lost 4 bases, with 9 bases spanning the gap. Germline CDR1 and CDR2: LGHDT and YNNKEL (reference sequence). The CDR3 extends over 14 amino acids. The CDR3: CASSQDRVAETQYF. As DNA, the CDR3 is TGTGCCAGCAGCCAAGACAGGGTAGCAGAGACCCAGTACTTC.

The gene calls are TRBV3-1 (or the pseudogene TRBV3-2) and TRBJ1-2, with D unclear. The length of the CDR3 is 12 residues. Trimming pared 4 bases from V and 8 bases from J, leaving 11 bases between. The germline gives CDR1 LGHDT, CDR2 YNNKEL (reference sequence). For the CDR3, the DNA is TGTGCCAGCAGCCTCGATACGAGAGGCTACACCTTC. Translated, it gives CASSLDTRGYTF.

This chain joins TRBV2 and TRBJ2-7; D remains ambiguous. V lost 7 bases, J lost 3 bases, and 10 bases lay in between. There are 12 residues in the CDR3. Germline CDR1 SNHLY, CDR2 FYNNEI. CDR3 residues: CASMASGYEQYF. The CDR3 DNA reads TGTGCCAGCATGGCGTCGGGCTACGAGCAGTACTTC.

This chain uses TRBV5-1 with TRBJ2-5; unclear D gene. Looked up from germline, CDR1 is SGHRS and CDR2 is YFSETQ. Trimming took 1 base from V and 0 from J, leaving 4 bases between them. This CDR3 has 13 amino acids. CDR3 sequence: CASSLNNQETQYF. In DNA form, the CDR3 reads TGCGCCAGCAGCTTGAACAACCAAGAGACCCAGTACTTC.

This clone was found once. The chain joins TRBV5-1 to TRBJ2-5, with D unclear. The CDR3 extends over 13 amino acids. The V end was cut by 3 bases, the J end by 4 bases, with 10 bases between. Per germline, CDR1 SGHRS and CDR2 YFSETQ. The DNA of the CDR3 is TGCGCCAGCAGCTCACGCCTCAGAGAGACCCAGTACTTC. This encodes CASSSRLRETQYF.

This chain connects TRBV10-1 to TRBJ1-4; 7 bases fit TRBD1. Unmatched junction bases numbered 2, after V lost 5 bases and J lost 2 bases. Looked up from germline, CDR1 is WNHNN and CDR2 is SYGVQD (reference sequence). This CDR3 region has 14 residues. CDR3 in amino acids: CASSRDSTNEKLFF. CDR3 bases: TGCGCCAGCAGTCGGGACAGCACTAATGAAAAACTGTTTTTT.

This clone showed up just a few times. This chain uses TRBV9 with TRBJ1-2, with 8 bases that match TRBD1. The CDR3 contains 15 residues. The V gene's germline CDR1 is SGDLS and CDR2 YYNGEE. V gave up 7 bases and J gave up 8 bases; unmatched junction bases: 16. The CDR3 loop is CASRRTGQGSRGYTF. CDR3 DNA sequence: TGTGCCAGCCGGCGTACCGGACAGGGCTCTCGAGGCTACACCTTC.

The CDR3 spells CASSYTGLGYEQYF. The CDR3 DNA follows: TGTGCCAGCAGTTATACAGGATTGGGGTATGAGCAGTACTTC. The chain employs TRBV28 and TRBJ2-7; maybe TRBD1 (5 bases). V lost 4 bases to trimming and J lost 7 bases, with 17 bases between them. The CDR3 is 14 amino acids. In germline, CDR1 is MDHEN, CDR2 SYDVKM.

The chain uses TRBV14 and TRBJ2-2; D not resolved. Germline loops: CDR1 SGHDN, CDR2 FVKESK. Trimming removed 3 bases at V and 6 bases at J, with 5 bases between. This CDR3 region has 12 residues. The CDR3 here is CASSHNPGELFF. DNA for the CDR3: TGTGCCAGCAGCCACAATCCCGGGGAGCTGTTTTTT.

V usage is TRBV24-1 and J usage is TRBJ2-1, with D maybe TRBD1 (5 bases). CDR3 length equals 16 residues. Germline V gene data show CDR1 as KGHDR and CDR2 as SFDVKD. V lost 4 bases and J lost 0, with 12 bases in between. The CDR3: CATSDPGSASYNEQFF. Written as DNA, the CDR3 is TGTGCCACCAGTGACCCAGGGTCGGCCTCCTACAATGAGCAGTTCTTC.

The chain recombines TRBV10-2 with TRBJ1-3, with a possible D match to TRBD1 (6 bases). The CDR3 is made up of 16 amino acids. V lost 3 bases and J lost 4, with 16 bases in between. CDR1 and CDR2 (germline): WSHSY, SAAADI. The CDR3 protein is CASSDDWGHWGNTIYF. CDR3 DNA: TGCGCCAGCAGTGATGACTGGGGGCATTGGGGAAACACCATATATTTT.